The following is a TCR beta chain sequence with its context. Antigen specificity is unknown. The data are from a study of shared clonotypes between healthy human individuals. Several immunoSEQ plates received, in even portions, the genomic DNA of each subset. Sequencing was performed with immunoSEQ multiplex PCR; in TCRdb, only in-frame clones are kept and a portion is missing. The repertoire holds a few million clones, with around 93% as singletons. Study-wide findings and caveats: Non-shared clonotypes were found to have lower generation probabilities than the clonotypes that were shared by all four of the sorted-subset donors. Across subsets, estimated richness was generally greater for naive than for memory populations. Specimens sampled were limited to blood, with tissue repertoires likely differing.

With 2 bases removed from V and 2 bases from J, the gap between germline ends came to 7 bases. Germline values: CDR1 SGHVS, CDR2 FNYEAQ. This CDR3 comprises 14 residues. Naive CD8 isolation took CD45RO-negative cells positively selected for CCR7 and excluded terminally differentiated effector memory CD45RA+ cells. Sequenced: naive CD8+ T cells from PBMCs. This sequence originates from a man between 18 and 35 years old in good health. Some clones in this sample may be carry-over from other donors' samples. The chain has TRBV7-6 and TRBJ2-1; D remains ambiguous. The CDR3: CASSLSPAYNEQFF. The CDR3 DNA reads as TGTGCCAGCAGCTTATCTCCAGCCTACAATGAGCAGTTCTTC.